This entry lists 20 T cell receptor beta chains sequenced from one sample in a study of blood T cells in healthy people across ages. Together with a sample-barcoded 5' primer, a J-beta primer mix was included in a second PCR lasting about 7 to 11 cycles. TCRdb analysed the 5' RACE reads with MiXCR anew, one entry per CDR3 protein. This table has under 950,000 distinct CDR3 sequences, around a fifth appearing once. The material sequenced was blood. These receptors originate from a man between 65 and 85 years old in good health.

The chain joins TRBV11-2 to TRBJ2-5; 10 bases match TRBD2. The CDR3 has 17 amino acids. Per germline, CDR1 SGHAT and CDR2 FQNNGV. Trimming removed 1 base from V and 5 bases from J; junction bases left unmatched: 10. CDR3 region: CASSLGILAGGSETQYF. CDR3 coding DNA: TGTGCCAGCAGCTTAGGTATCTTAGCGGGGGGTTCCGAGACCCAGTACTTC.

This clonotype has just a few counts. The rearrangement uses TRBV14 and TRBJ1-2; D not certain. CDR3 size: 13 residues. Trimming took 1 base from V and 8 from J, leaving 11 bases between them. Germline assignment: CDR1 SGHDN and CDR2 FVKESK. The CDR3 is CASSQVVGPGYTF. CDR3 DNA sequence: TGTGCCAGCAGCCAAGTGGTTGGACCCGGCTACACCTTC.

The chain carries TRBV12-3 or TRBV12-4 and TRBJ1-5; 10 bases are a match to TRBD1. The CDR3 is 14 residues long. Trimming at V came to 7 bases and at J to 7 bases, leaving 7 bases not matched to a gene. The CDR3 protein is CASTVGTGDQPQHF. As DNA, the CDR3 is TGTGCCAGCACTGTCGGGACAGGGGACCAGCCCCAGCATTTT.

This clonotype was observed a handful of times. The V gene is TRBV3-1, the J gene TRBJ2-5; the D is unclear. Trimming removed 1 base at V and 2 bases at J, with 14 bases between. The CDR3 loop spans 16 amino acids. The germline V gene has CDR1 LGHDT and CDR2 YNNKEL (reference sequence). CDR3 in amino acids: CASSQGLPGRQETQYF. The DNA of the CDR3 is TGTGCCAGCAGCCAAGGGCTACCAGGAAGGCAAGAGACCCAGTACTTC.

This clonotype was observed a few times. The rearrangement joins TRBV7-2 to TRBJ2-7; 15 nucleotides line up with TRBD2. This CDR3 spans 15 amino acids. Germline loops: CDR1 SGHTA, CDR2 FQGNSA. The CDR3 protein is CASSRTSGRAHERYV. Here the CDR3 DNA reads TGTGCCAGCAGCAGGACTAGCGGGAGGGCCCACGAGCGGTACGTC.

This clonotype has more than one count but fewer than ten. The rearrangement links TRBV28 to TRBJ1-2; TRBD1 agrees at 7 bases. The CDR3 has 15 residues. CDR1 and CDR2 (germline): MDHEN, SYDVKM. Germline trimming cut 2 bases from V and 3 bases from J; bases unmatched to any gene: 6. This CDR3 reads CASSLGAGGDYGYTF. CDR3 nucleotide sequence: TGTGCCAGCAGTTTAGGGGCAGGGGGAGACTATGGCTACACCTTC.

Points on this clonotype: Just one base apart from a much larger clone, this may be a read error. CDR3: CSVPGGAGNTTYF. Here the CDR3 DNA reads TGCAGCGTTCCAGGGGGCGCCGGAAACACCACATATTTT. This sequence joins TRBV29-1 and TRBJ1-3; 8 positions match TRBD1. This CDR3 has 13 amino acids. Germline loops: CDR1 SQVTM, CDR2 ANQGSEA.

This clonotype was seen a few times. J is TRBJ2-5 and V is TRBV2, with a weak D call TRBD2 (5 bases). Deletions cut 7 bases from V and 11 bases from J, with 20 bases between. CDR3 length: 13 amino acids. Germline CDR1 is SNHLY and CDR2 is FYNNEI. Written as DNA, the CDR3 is TGTGCCAGCAATGTCGATTGGGAGTTTGAGCAGTACTTC. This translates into CASNVDWEFEQYF.

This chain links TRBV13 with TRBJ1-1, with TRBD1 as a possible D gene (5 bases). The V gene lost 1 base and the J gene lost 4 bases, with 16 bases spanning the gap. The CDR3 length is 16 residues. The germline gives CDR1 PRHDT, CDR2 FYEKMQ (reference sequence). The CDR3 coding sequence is TGTGCCAGCAGCTTAGTTATGGGGGTTACGGTCACTGAAGCTTTCTTT. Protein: CASSLVMGVTVTEAFF.

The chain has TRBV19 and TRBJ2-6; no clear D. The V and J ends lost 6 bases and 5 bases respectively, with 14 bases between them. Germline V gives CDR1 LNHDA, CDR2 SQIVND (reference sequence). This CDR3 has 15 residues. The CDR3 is CASSPDMSRANVLTF. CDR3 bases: TGTGCCAGTAGCCCTGACATGTCTCGGGCCAACGTCCTGACTTTC.

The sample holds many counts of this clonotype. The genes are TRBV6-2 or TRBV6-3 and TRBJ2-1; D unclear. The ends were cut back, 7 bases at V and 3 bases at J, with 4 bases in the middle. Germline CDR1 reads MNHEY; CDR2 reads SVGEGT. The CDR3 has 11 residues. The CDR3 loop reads CASTDYNEQFF. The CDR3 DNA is TGTGCCAGCACCGACTACAATGAGCAGTTCTTC.

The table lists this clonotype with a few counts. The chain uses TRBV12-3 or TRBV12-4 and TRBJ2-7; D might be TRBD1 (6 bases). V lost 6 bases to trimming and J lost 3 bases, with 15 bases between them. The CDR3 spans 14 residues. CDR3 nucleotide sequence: TGTGCCAGCAGGCCGGACAGACCCGGCTACGAGCAGTACTTC. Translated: CASRPDRPGYEQYF.

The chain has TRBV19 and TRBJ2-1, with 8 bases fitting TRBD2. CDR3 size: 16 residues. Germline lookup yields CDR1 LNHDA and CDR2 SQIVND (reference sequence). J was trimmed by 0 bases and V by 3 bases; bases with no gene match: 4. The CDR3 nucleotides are TGTGCCAGTAGTATTCGGGGGGGCCTCTCCTACAATGAGCAGTTCTTC. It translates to CASSIRGGLSYNEQFF.

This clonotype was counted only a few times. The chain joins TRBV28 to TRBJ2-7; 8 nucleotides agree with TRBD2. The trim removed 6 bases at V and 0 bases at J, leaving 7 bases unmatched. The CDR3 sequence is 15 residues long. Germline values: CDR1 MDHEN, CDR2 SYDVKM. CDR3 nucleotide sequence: TGTGCCAGCAGCGAGCAGCGGGGGCCCTCCTACGAGCAGTACTTC. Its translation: CASSEQRGPSYEQYF.

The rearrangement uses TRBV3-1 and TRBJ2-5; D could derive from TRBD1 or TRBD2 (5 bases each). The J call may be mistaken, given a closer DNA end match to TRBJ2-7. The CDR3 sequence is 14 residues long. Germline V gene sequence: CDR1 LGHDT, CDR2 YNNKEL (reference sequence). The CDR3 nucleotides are TGTGCCAGCAGCCAAGATGCGCGAGGGGTCGAGCAGTACTTC. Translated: CASSQDARGVEQYF.

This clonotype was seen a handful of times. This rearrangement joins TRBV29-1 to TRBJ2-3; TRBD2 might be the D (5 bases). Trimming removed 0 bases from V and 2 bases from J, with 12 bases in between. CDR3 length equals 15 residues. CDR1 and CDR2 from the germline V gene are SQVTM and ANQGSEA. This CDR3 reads CSVEDDLAATDTQYF. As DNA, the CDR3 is TGCAGCGTTGAAGATGACCTAGCCGCCACAGATACGCAGTATTTT.

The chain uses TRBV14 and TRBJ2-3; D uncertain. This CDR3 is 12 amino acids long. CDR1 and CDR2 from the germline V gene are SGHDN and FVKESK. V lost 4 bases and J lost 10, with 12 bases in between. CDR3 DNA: TGTGCCAGCAGCCCCTTGGGTGTTGCGCAGTATTTT. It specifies CASSPLGVAQYF.

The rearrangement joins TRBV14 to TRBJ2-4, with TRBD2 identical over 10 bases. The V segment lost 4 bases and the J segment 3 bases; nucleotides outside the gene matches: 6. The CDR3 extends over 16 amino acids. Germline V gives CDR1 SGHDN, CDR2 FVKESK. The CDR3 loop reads CASSPLAGWGKNIQYF. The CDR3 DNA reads TGTGCCAGCAGCCCACTAGCGGGGTGGGGCAAAAACATTCAGTACTTC.

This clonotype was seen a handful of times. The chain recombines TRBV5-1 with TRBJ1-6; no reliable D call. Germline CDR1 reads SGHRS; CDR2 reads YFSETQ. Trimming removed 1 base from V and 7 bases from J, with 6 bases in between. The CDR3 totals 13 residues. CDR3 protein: CASSLSDNSPLHF. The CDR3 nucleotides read TGCGCCAGCAGCTTGAGTGACAATTCACCCCTCCACTTT.

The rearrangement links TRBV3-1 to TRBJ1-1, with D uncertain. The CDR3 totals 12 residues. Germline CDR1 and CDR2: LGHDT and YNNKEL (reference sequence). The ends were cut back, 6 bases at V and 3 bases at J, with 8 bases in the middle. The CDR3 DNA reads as TGTGCCAGCAGTGACCCAGACACTGAAGCTTTCTTT. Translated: CASSDPDTEAFF. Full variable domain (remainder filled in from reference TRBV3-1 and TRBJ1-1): DTAVSQTPKYLVTQMGNDKSIKCEQNLGHDTMYWYKQDSKKFLKIMFSYNNKELIINETVPNRFSPKSPDKAHLNLHINSLELGDSAVYFCASSDPDTEAFFGQGTRLTVV.